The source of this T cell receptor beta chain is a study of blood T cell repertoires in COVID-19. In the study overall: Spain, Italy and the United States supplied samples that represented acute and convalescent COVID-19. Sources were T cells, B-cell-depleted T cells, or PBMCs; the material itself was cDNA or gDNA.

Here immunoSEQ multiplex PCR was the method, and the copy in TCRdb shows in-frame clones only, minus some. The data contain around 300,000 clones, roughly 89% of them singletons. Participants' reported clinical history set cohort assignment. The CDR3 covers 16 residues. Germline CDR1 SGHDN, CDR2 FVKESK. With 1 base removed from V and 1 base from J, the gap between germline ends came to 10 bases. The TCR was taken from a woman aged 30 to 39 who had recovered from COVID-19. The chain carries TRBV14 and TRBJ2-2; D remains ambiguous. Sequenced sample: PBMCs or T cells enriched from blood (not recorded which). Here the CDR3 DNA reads TGTGCCAGCAGCCAAGTCAAGCTTCAGAACACCGGGGAGCTGTTTTTT. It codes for CASSQVKLQNTGELFF.